These 17 T cell receptor beta chains were sequenced from one sample in a study of T cell responses to AZD1222 COVID-19 vaccine. Using immunoSEQ multiplex PCR, the repertoire was profiled, and TCRdb retains in-frame clones only, with some absent. The data contain about 100,000 clones, more than 90% of them singletons. The input for sequencing was peripheral blood, taken on day 0 of AZD1222 vaccination. The receptor source for this set is an adult in good health.

CDR3 region: CASSSGLSRQYF. The CDR3 region has the DNA TGTGCCAGCAGCTCGGGACTTAGTAGGCAGTACTTC. The chain recombines TRBV6-2 or TRBV6-3 with TRBJ2-5; perhaps TRBD2 as D (6 bases). Trimming pared 6 bases from V and 11 bases from J, leaving 16 bases between. The CDR3 is 12 residues long. Germline V gene data show CDR1 as MNHEY and CDR2 as SVGEGT.

The genes are TRBV24-1 and TRBJ1-2; no clear D. Germline-derived CDR1 and CDR2 are KGHDR and SFDVKD. The V end lost 3 bases, the J end lost 5 bases, and 12 bases lay between the germline ends. This CDR3 contains 14 residues. The CDR3 sequence: CATSDGGDWYGYTF. The CDR3, as DNA: TGTGCCACCAGTGATGGTGGGGATTGGTATGGCTACACCTTC.

CDR3 region: CASSSGRLDSPLHF. The CDR3 DNA sequence: TGTGCCAGCAGCTCCGGACGACTCGATTCACCCCTCCACTTT. The rearrangement links TRBV7-6 to TRBJ1-6; D unclear. Per the germline V gene, CDR1 is SGHVS and CDR2 is FNYEAQ. This CDR3 has 14 amino acids. V dropped 4 bases and J dropped 8 bases, with 12 bases sitting between them.

The CDR3 region is CASSPRGGDEKLFF. The CDR3 DNA follows: TGTGCCAGCTCACCCCGGGGAGGGGACGAAAAACTGTTTTTT. V and J are TRBV18 and TRBJ1-4; possible D gene TRBD1, 5 bases. The CDR3 sequence is 14 residues long. Germline assignment: CDR1 KGHSH and CDR2 LQKENI. V lost 3 bases and J 8 bases, leaving 13 bases between the germline ends.

V usage is TRBV11-3 and J usage is TRBJ2-7; 9 bases line up with TRBD1. With 5 bases clipped from V and 1 base from J, the junction kept 6 bases outside the gene matches. Germline V gene sequence: CDR1 SGHNT, CDR2 YENEEA. This CDR3 is 15 amino acids long. The CDR3 DNA reads TGTGCCAGCAGCCGAGGGACAGGGATGTCCTACGAGCAGTACTTC. Amino acids: CASSRGTGMSYEQYF. The full variable domain, its missing parts supplied by reference TRBV11-3 and TRBJ2-7, is EAGVVQSPRYKIIEKKQPVAFWCNPISGHNTLYWYLQNLGQGPELLIRYENEEAVDDSQLPKDRFSAERLKGVDSTLKIQPAELGDSAVYLCASSRGTGMSYEQYFGPGTRLTVT.

This rearrangement joins TRBV7-3 to TRBJ2-2; perhaps TRBD1 as D (5 bases). The CDR3 contains 13 residues. Germline lookup yields CDR1 SGHTA and CDR2 FQGTGA. V gave up 10 bases and J gave up 3 bases, with 12 bases separating them. CDR3 loop: CATGQHHTGELFF. Here the CDR3 DNA reads TGTGCCACAGGGCAGCACCACACCGGGGAGCTGTTTTTT.

The rearrangement joins TRBV9 to TRBJ2-5; tentatively, D is TRBD2 (6 bases). The CDR3 spans 15 residues. The germline V gene encodes CDR1 SGDLS and CDR2 YYNGEE. Trimming removed 4 bases at V and 4 bases at J, with 17 bases between. The CDR3 loop is CASSSAGLLGETQYF. The CDR3 DNA follows: TGTGCCAGCAGCTCCGCGGGACTCCTGGGAGAGACCCAGTACTTC.

This chain joins TRBV6-5 and TRBJ2-1, with D hard to call. This CDR3 is built from 13 residues. Germline-derived CDR1 and CDR2 are MNHEY and SVGAGI. Deletions cut 2 bases from V and 5 bases from J, with 7 bases between. The CDR3 loop reads CASSYRKDNEQFF. In nucleotides, the CDR3 is TGTGCCAGCAGTTACCGAAAAGACAATGAGCAGTTCTTC.

The chain uses TRBV24-1 and TRBJ1-2; perhaps TRBD1 as D (5 bases). Per the germline V gene, CDR1 is KGHDR and CDR2 is SFDVKD. The CDR3 length is 14 residues. The V gene lost 9 bases and the J gene lost 4 bases, with 17 bases spanning the gap. The CDR3 nucleotides are TGTGCCACCTCCTCCGGGGGGTCAGTCTATGGCTACACCTTC. It specifies CATSSGGSVYGYTF.

The chain recombines TRBV3-1 (or the pseudogene TRBV3-2) with TRBJ2-1; 14 bases map to TRBD2. This CDR3 comprises 15 residues. After removal of 5 bases from V and 5 bases from J, the junction contained 2 bases not matched to a gene. Germline V CDR1 and CDR2: LGHDT, YNNKEL (reference sequence). CDR3 in DNA: TGTGCCAGCAGCGCGACTAGCGGGAGGGACAATGAGCAGTTCTTC. It encodes CASSATSGRDNEQFF.

The gene calls are TRBV12-3 or TRBV12-4 and TRBJ1-1; possible D gene TRBD1, 5 bases. V was shortened by 3 bases and J by 4 bases, with 9 bases between the two germline ends. The CDR3 sequence is 13 residues long. Here the CDR3 DNA reads TGTGCCAGCAGTTTGGGGGGGACCACTGAAGCTTTCTTT. It codes for CASSLGGTTEAFF.

The gene calls are TRBV5-8 and TRBJ2-3; perhaps TRBD2 as D (6 bases). V was cut by 6 bases and J by 1 base, with 15 bases left in between. This CDR3 is 15 amino acids long. The V gene's germline CDR1 is SGHTS and CDR2 YDEGEE. The CDR3 loop is CASTLEGRRTDTQYF. The CDR3 coding sequence is TGTGCCAGCACCCTGGAGGGCAGGCGCACAGATACGCAGTATTTT.

The chain links TRBV5-1 to TRBJ1-2; D might be TRBD1 (6 bases). V lost 4 bases and J lost 5, with 9 bases in between. The CDR3 covers 12 residues. Germline CDR1 reads SGHRS; CDR2 reads YFSETQ. CDR3 in DNA: TGCGCCAGCAGCCAACAGGGATATGGCTACACCTTC. Its translation is CASSQQGYGYTF.

The chain joins TRBV27 to TRBJ2-7, with TRBD2 as a possible D gene (5 bases). With 8 bases removed from V and 2 bases from J, the gap between germline ends came to 22 bases. Germline values: CDR1 MNHEY, CDR2 SMNVEV (reference sequence). The CDR3 extends over 16 amino acids. The CDR3 reads CASGPFGGRATYEQYF. CDR3 nucleotide sequence: TGTGCCAGCGGACCCTTTGGCGGGCGGGCCACCTACGAGCAGTACTTC.

This chain links TRBV18 with TRBJ2-5; no clear D gene. This CDR3 comprises 13 residues. CDR1 and CDR2 from the germline V gene are KGHSH and LQKENI. The V end lost 5 bases, the J end lost 4 bases, and 11 bases lay between the germline ends. CDR3 DNA: TGTGCCAGCTCAAATGGGATCCGAGAGACCCAGTACTTC. It is translated as CASSNGIRETQYF.

This clone was seen a single time. The genes are TRBV6-6 and TRBJ1-4; the D is unclear. V lost 2 bases and J 4 bases, leaving 5 bases between the germline ends. CDR1 and CDR2 (germline): MNHNY, SVGAGI (reference sequence). The CDR3 has 13 amino acids. The CDR3 region has the DNA TGTGCCAGCAGTTACGGAAATAATGAAAAACTGTTTTTT. It translates to CASSYGNNEKLFF.

The chain is built from TRBV27 and TRBJ1-6; a possible D gene is TRBD1 (6 bases). CDR1 and CDR2 (germline): MNHEY, SMNVEV (reference sequence). The CDR3 sequence is 19 residues long. The V end was cut by 2 bases, the J end by 7 bases, with 24 bases between. The CDR3 DNA sequence: TGTGCCAGCAGTTTACGGTCCCAGGGGTCAATCCTTATGAATTCACCCCTCCACTTT. Its protein product is CASSLRSQGSILMNSPLHF.